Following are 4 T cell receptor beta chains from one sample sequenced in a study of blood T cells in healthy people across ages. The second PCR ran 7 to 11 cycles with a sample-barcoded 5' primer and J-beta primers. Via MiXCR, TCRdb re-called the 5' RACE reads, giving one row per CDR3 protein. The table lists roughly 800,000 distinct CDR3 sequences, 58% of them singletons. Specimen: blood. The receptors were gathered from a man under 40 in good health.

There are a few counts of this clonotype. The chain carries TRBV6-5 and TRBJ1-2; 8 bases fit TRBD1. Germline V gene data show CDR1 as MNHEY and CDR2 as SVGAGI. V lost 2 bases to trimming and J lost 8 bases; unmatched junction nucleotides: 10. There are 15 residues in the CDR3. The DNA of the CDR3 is TGTGCCAGCAGTTACCCGGTGGGACAGGCGCGAGGCTACACCTTC. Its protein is CASSYPVGQARGYTF.

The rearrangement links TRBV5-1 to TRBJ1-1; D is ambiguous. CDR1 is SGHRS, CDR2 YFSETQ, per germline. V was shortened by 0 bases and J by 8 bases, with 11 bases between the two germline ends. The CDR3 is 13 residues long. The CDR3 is CASSLAMSVEAFF. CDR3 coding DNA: TGCGCCAGCAGCTTGGCCATGTCCGTAGAAGCTTTCTTT.

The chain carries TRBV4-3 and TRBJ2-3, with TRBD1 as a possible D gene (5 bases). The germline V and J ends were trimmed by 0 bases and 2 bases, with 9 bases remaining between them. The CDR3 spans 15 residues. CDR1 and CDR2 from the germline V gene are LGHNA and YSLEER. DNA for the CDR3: TGCGCCAGCAGCCAAGAGACAGCTACCACAGATACGCAGTATTTT. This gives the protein CASSQETATTDTQYF.

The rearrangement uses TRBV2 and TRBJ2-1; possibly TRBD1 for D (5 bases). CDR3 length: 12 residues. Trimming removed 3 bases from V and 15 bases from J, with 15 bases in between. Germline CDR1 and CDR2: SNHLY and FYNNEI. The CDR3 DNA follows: TGTGCCAGCAGTGACATCCCAGGGTTAGGGTTCTTC. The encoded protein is CASSDIPGLGFF.